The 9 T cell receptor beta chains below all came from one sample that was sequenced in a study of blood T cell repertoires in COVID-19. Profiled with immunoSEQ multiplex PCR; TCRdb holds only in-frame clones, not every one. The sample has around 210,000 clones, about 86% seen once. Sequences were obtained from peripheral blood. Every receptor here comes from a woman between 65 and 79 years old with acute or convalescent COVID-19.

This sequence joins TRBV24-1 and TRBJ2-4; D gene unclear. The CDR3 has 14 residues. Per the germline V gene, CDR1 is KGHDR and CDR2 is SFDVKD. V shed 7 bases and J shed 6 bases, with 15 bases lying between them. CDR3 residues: CATRCEEKLNIQYF. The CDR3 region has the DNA TGTGCCACCAGGTGTGAGGAGAAACTAAACATTCAGTACTTC.

In DNA form, the CDR3 reads TGCGCCAGCAGCCCCCTGTTGGCGGGAACTAATGAAAAACTGTTTTTT. Its translation is CASSPLLAGTNEKLFF. V usage is TRBV5-1 and J usage is TRBJ1-4; D call uncertain. Germline V gives CDR1 SGHRS, CDR2 YFSETQ. CDR3 length: 16 residues. The ends were cut back, 4 bases at V and 1 base at J, with 14 bases in the middle.

In DNA, the CDR3 is TGCGCCAGCAGGACAGGGGGCACAAAAACAACTAATGAAAAACTGTTTTTT. Translated: CASRTGGTKTTNEKLFF. The gene calls are TRBV5-1 and TRBJ1-4; 10 nucleotides agree with TRBD1. The CDR3 runs 17 residues. With 5 bases clipped from V and 0 bases from J, the junction kept 7 bases outside the gene matches. Germline V gives CDR1 SGHRS, CDR2 YFSETQ.

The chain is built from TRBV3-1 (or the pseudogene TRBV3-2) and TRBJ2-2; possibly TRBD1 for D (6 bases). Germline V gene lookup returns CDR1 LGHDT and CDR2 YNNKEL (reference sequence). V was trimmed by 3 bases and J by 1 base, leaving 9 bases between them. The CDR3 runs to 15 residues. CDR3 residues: CASSQLGQNTGELFF. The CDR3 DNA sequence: TGTGCCAGCAGCCAGCTGGGACAGAACACCGGGGAGCTGTTTTTT.

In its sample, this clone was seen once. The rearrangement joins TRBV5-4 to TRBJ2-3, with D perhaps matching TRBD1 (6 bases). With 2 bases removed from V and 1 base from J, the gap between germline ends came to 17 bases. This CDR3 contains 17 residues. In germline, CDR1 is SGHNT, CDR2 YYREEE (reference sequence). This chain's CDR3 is CASSFMDSRGGTDTQYF. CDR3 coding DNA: TGTGCCAGCAGCTTCATGGACAGCCGAGGGGGCACAGATACGCAGTATTTT.

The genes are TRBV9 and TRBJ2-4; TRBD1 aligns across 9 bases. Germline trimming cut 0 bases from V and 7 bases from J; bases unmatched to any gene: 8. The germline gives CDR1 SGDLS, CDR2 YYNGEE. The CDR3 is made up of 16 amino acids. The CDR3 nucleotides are TGTGCCAGCAGCGTAGCGGGTCCCGGGACAGGGAACATTCAGTACTTC. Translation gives CASSVAGPGTGNIQYF.

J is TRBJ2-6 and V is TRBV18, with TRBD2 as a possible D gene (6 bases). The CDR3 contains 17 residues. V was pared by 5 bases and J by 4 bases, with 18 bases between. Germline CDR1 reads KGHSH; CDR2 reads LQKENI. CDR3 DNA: TGTGCCAGCTCATCTATCGCGGGACTTGCCGGGGCCAACGTCCTGACTTTC. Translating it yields CASSSIAGLAGANVLTF.

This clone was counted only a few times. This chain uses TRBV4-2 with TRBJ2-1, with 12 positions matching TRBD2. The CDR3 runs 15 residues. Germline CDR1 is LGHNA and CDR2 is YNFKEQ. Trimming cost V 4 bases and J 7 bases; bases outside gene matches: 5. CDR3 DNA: TGTGCCAGCAGCCGCACTAGCGGGGGGTCGAATGAGCAGTTCTTC. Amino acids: CASSRTSGGSNEQFF.

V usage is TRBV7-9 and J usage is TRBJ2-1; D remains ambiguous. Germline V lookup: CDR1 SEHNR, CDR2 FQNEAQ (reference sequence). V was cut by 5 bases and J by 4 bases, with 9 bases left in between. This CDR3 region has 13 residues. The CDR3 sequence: CASSIRRYNEQFF. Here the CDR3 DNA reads TGTGCCAGCAGCATCAGAAGATACAATGAGCAGTTCTTC.